A single sample gave rise to the 8 T cell receptor beta chains below, sequenced in a study of CD8+CD57+ T cells in acquired aplastic anemia. CDR3 and TCR beta VDJ profiling relied on genomic DNA as the template. Using its own MiXCR run on the reads, TCRdb lists one record per CDR3 protein. Counted here are under 200,000 distinct CDR3 sequences, just under 65% occurring once; the ten biggest clones make up 45% to 55%. Sequenced material: sorted CD4+, CD8+, or CD8+CD57+ T cells (not recorded which) from PBMCs. These TCRs come from a human donor in good health.

A few counts support this clonotype. This chain joins TRBV10-3 and TRBJ1-1; 9 bases are shared with TRBD1. The germline gives CDR1 ENHRY, CDR2 SYGVKD. This CDR3 has 17 amino acids. With 10 bases clipped from V and 2 bases from J, the junction kept 17 bases outside the gene matches. The CDR3 coding sequence is TGTGCCACACACCGTTTTGGACAGGGGATGGGAAACACTGAAGCTTTCTTT. Translation: CATHRFGQGMGNTEAFF.

This clonotype was counted ten times or more. The rearrangement links TRBV2 to TRBJ2-3, with a possible D match to TRBD1 (5 bases). The CDR3 spans 16 residues. Germline V gives CDR1 SNHLY, CDR2 FYNNEI. V was cut by 6 bases and J by 6 bases, with 22 bases left in between. The CDR3 protein is CASRGWKDGHGDTQYF. CDR3 coding DNA: TGTGCCAGCAGGGGGTGGAAGGACGGACATGGGGATACGCAGTATTTT. The full variable domain, its missing parts supplied by reference TRBV2 and TRBJ2-3, is EPEVTQTPSHQVTQMGQEVILRCVPISNHLYFYWYRQILGQKVEFLVSFYNNEISEKSEIFDDQFSVERPDGSNFTLKIRSTKLEDSAMYFCASRGWKDGHGDTQYFGPGTRLTVL.

V and J are TRBV6-1 and TRBJ1-1, with a weak D call TRBD1 (5 bases). Germline-derived CDR1 and CDR2 are MNHNS and SASEGT. The CDR3 consists of 17 residues. Trimming left V 2 bases short and J 7 bases short, with 23 bases between. The CDR3, as DNA: TGTGCCAGCAGTGAACTGAGGGGACGCTTATTGAGCGTTGAAGCTTTCTTT. Translated, it gives CASSELRGRLLSVEAFF.

The rearrangement uses TRBV2 and TRBJ1-5; D is unclear. V dropped 5 bases and J dropped 3 bases, with 11 bases sitting between them. Looked up from germline, CDR1 is SNHLY and CDR2 is FYNNEI. The CDR3 spans 14 residues. In DNA form, the CDR3 reads TGTGCCAGCAGTTCTGGACGGAACAATCAGCCCCAGCATTTT. It specifies CASSSGRNNQPQHF.

The chain combines TRBV5-1 with TRBJ2-3, with D tentatively TRBD1 or TRBD2 (5 bases each). The V gene's germline CDR1 is SGHRS and CDR2 YFSETQ. V was pared by 2 bases and J by 6 bases, with 13 bases between. The CDR3 extends over 14 amino acids. The CDR3 nucleotides are TGCGCCAGCAGCTTAGGGAGTCCAGGGGATACGCAGTATTTT. It encodes CASSLGSPGDTQYF.

The chain combines TRBV7-9 with TRBJ2-3, with D maybe TRBD1 (5 bases). The CDR3 has 12 residues. Trimming removed 2 bases from V and 7 bases from J, with 7 bases in between. Germline CDR1 reads SEHNR; CDR2 reads FQNEAQ (reference sequence). CDR3 loop: CASSLRGNTQYF. As DNA, the CDR3 is TGTGCCAGCAGCTTAAGGGGAAATACGCAGTATTTT. Supplemented by reference TRBV7-9 and TRBJ2-3, the full variable domain reads DTGVSQNPRHKITKRGQNVTFRCDPISEHNRLYWYRQTLGQGPEFLTYFQNEAQLEKSRLLSDRFSAERPKGSFSTLEIQRTEQGDSAMYLCASSLRGNTQYFGPGTRLTVL.

This clonotype was recorded a few times. The J gene is TRBJ1-2, the V gene TRBV7-2; D not certain. The CDR3 has 14 amino acids. V lost 5 bases and J 8 bases, leaving 18 bases between the germline ends. CDR1 is SGHTA and CDR2 is FQGNSA in the germline V gene. The CDR3 coding sequence is TGTGCCAGCAGCCCTAGACGCCAGGTTCAGGGCTACACCTTC. As protein: CASSPRRQVQGYTF.

The rearrangement joins TRBV5-1 to TRBJ2-5; D is unclear. Looked up from germline, CDR1 is SGHRS and CDR2 is YFSETQ. CDR3 length equals 15 residues. The ends were cut back, 4 bases at V and 3 bases at J, with 16 bases in the middle. This chain's CDR3 is CASSQFLGEKETQYF. The CDR3 nucleotides read TGCGCCAGCAGCCAATTTCTCGGCGAGAAAGAGACCCAGTACTTC.